This TCR beta chain derives from a study of blood T cell repertoires in COVID-19. Turning to the study itself: There were acute and convalescent COVID-19 samples, and they came from the United States, Italy and Spain. T cells, B-cell-depleted T cells, or PBMCs provided the cDNA or gDNA that served as material.

With 0 bases removed from V and 2 bases from J, the gap between germline ends came to 7 bases. The CDR3 has 15 residues. The V gene's germline CDR1 is SGHTA and CDR2 FQGTGA. Patients from Seattle were sampled longitudinally, starting during active infection. Per the authors' pipeline: Amplification of reference gene primers provided the estimated nucleated cell counts. Sequencing was performed with immunoSEQ multiplex PCR; in TCRdb, only in-frame clones are kept and a portion is missing. The DNA gave D and trimming, while V, J and clone size come from that table. The sample includes almost 200,000 clones, around 79% of them seen just once.

The source material was peripheral blood. This TCR was recovered from a woman in her thirties or forties with COVID-19, enrolled during active disease. This sequence joins TRBV7-3 and TRBJ2-2; D is unclear. The CDR3 DNA reads TGTGCCAGCAGCTTAACGGCTAGTAACACCGGGGAGCTGTTTTTT. Protein product: CASSLTASNTGELFF.